This T cell receptor beta chain was sequenced for a study of early T cells in non-severe SARS-CoV-2 infection. For the study at large: Chains were unpaired, as sequencing was done on bulk RNA from unsorted whole blood.

This clonotype was observed many times. What it binds is unknown. CDR3 length equals 13 residues. Germline CDR1 reads SQVTM; CDR2 reads ANQGSEA. V was cut by 4 bases and J by 6 bases, with 13 bases left in between. General study points: Matching results from VDJdb favored anti-spike CD8 responses, leaving private and CD4 specificities undetected.

Each single cDNA molecule received a unique molecular identifier. One entry per CDR3 protein results from TCRdb running MiXCR on the 5' RACE reads. Here the sample spans around 57,000 distinct CDR3 sequences, 8% to 10% being singletons. This rearrangement joins TRBV29-1 to TRBJ2-1; D ambiguous. Material for sequencing was whole blood. The receptor was derived from an adult who was a healthcare worker with PCR-confirmed SARS-CoV-2 infection or an uninfected control (not recorded which). The CDR3 here is CSVGLVMGNEQFF. The CDR3 DNA sequence: TGCAGCGTTGGCCTCGTTATGGGCAATGAGCAGTTCTTC.